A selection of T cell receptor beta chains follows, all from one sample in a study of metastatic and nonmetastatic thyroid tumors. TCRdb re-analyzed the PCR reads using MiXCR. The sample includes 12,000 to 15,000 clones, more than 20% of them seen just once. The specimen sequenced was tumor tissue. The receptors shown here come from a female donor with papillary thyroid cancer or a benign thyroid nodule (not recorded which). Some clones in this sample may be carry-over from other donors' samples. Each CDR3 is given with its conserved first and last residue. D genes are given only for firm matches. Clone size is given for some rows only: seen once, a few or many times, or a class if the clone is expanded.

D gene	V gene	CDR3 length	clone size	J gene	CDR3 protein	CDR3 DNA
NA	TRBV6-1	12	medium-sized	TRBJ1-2	CASSAQSYGYTF	TGTGCCAGCAGCGCCCAGTCCTATGGCTACACCTTC
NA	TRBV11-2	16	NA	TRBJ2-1	CASSLGSGGKYNEQFF	TGTGCCAGCAGTCTAGGGTCGGGTGGGAAATACAATGAGCAGTTCTTC
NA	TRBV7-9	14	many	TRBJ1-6	CASRKTGDNSPLHF	TGTGCCAGCAGAAAGACAGGTGATAATTCACCCCTCCACTTT
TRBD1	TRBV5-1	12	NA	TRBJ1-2	CASSWGQYGYTF	TGCGCCAGCAGCTGGGGACAGTATGGCTACACCTTC
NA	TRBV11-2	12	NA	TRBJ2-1	CASSLGQSEQFF	TGTGCCAGCAGCCTAGGACAGAGCGAGCAGTTCTTC
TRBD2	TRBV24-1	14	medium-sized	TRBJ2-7	CATRPTSGSYEQYF	TGTGCCACCCGCCCGACTAGCGGGAGTTACGAGCAGTACTTC
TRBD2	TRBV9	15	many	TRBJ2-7	CASSVGGGPLYEQYF	TGTGCCAGCAGCGTAGGGGGGGGACCACTCTACGAGCAGTACTTC
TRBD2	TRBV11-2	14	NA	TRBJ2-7	CASSFSGGSYEQYF	TGTGCCAGCAGCTTTAGCGGGGGCTCCTACGAGCAGTACTTC
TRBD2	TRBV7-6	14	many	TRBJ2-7	CASSSGTSVYEQYF	TGTGCCAGCAGCTCCGGGACTAGTGTCTACGAGCAGTACTTC
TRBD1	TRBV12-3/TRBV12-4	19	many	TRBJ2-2	CASRFGQGETTGSAGELFF	TGTGCCAGCAGGTTTGGGCAGGGGGAAACTACCGGTAGTGCCGGGGAGCTGTTTTTT
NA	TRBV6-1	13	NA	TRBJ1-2	CASSGTSNYGYTF	TGTGCCAGCAGTGGGACATCAAACTATGGCTACACCTTC
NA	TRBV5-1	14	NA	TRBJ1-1	CASSLAGGASEAFF	TGCGCCAGCAGCTTGGCCGGGGGGGCGAGTGAAGCTTTCTTT
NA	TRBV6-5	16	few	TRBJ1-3	CASSYSLPNSGNTIYF	TGTGCCAGCAGTTACTCGCTCCCCAACTCTGGAAACACCATATATTTT
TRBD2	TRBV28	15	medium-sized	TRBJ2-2	CASRRLAGGTGELFF	TGTGCCAGCAGGAGACTAGCGGGAGGCACCGGGGAGCTGTTTTTT
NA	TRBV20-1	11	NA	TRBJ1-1	CSAYSNTEAFF	TGCAGTGCTTACAGTAACACTGAAGCTTTCTTT
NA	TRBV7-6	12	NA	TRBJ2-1	CASSKQGAEQFF	TGTGCCAGCAGTAAACAGGGTGCTGAGCAGTTCTTC
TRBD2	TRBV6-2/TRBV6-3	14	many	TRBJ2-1	CASRLREGLHEQFF	TGTGCCAGCAGGTTGCGGGAGGGCCTCCATGAGCAGTTCTTC
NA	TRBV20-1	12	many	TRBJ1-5	CSARDGNQPQHF	TGCAGTGCTAGAGATGGAAATCAGCCCCAGCATTTT
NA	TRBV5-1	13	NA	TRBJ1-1	CASSWAGYTEAFF	TGCGCCAGCAGCTGGGCAGGTTACACTGAAGCTTTCTTT
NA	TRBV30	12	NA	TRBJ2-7	CAWSVKVGEQYF	TGTGCCTGGAGTGTAAAAGTTGGGGAGCAGTACTTC
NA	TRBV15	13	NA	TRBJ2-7	CATSGCASYEQYF	TGTGCCACAAGTGGTTGTGCCTCCTACGAGCAGTACTTC
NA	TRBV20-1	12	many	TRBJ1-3	CSARTERDTIYF	TGCAGTGCTCGGACAGAACGGGACACCATATATTTT
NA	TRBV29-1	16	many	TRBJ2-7	CSVEDTTRGRKYEQYF	TGCAGCGTTGAAGATACTACTAGAGGGCGGAAATACGAGCAGTACTTC
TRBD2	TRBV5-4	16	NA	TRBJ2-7	CASSFGTSVRCNEQYF	TGTGCCAGCAGCTTCGGGACTAGCGTGAGGTGTAACGAGCAGTACTTC
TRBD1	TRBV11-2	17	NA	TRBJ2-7	CASSVKTGGGGSYEQYF	TGTGCCAGCAGCGTTAAAACAGGGGGCGGAGGCTCCTACGAGCAGTACTTC
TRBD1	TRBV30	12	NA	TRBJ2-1	CAWEGARDEQFF	TGTGCCTGGGAGGGGGCCCGGGATGAGCAGTTCTTC
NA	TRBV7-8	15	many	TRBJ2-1	CASSLGRAGLGEQFF	TGTGCCAGCAGCTTAGGGCGGGCAGGGCTGGGGGAGCAGTTCTTC
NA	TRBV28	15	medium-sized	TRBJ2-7	CATGGSSRESYEQYF	TGTGCCACCGGCGGGTCATCCAGGGAATCCTACGAGCAGTACTTC
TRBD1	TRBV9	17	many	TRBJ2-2	CASSVVAQGARTGELFF	TGTGCCAGCAGCGTAGTGGCACAGGGGGCGCGGACCGGGGAGCTGTTTTTT
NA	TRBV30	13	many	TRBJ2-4	CAWSVNSGTQSNF	TGTGCCTGGAGTGTCAATTCCGGGACCCAGTCCAACTTC
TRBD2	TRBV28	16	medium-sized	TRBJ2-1	CASSSLAGSGRAIGFF	TGTGCCAGCAGCAGCCTTGCTGGGAGCGGGAGGGCCATTGGGTTCTTC
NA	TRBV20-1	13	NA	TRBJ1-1	CSASGVGGGDAFF	TGCAGTGCTAGCGGTGTTGGGGGAGGGGACGCTTTCTTT
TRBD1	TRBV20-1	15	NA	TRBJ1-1	CSARDGTGGGTEAFF	TGCAGTGCTAGAGATGGGACAGGGGGAGGCACTGAAGCTTTCTTT
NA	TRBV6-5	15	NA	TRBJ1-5	CASSWAVDSNQPQHF	TGTGCCAGCAGTTGGGCAGTAGATAGCAATCAGCCCCAGCATTTT
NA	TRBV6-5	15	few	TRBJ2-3	CASSFLKTSTDTQYF	TGTGCCAGCAGTTTTTTAAAGACTAGCACAGATACGCAGTATTTT
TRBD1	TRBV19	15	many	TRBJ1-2	CASSLGQGRDYGYTF	TGTGCCAGTAGCCTCGGACAGGGGAGGGACTATGGCTACACCTTC
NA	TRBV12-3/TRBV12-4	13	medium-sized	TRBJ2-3	CASSLKGDDTQYF	TGTGCCAGCAGTTTGAAGGGGGACGATACGCAGTATTTT
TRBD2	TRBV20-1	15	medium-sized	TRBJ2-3	CSAALSGTGTDTQYF	TGCAGTGCTGCCCTTAGCGGGACGGGCACAGATACGCAGTATTTT
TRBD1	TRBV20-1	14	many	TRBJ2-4	CSAEQGSAKNIQYF	TGCAGTGCCGAACAGGGGAGTGCCAAAAACATTCAATACTTC
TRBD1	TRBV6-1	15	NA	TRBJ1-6	CASSQTTGSNSPLHF	TGTGCCAGCAGCCAAACGACAGGGTCTAATTCACCCCTCCACTTT
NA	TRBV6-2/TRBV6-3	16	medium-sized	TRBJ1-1	CASSPADAGKSTEAFF	TGTGCCAGCAGCCCCGCCGATGCGGGAAAGAGCACTGAAGCTTTCTTT
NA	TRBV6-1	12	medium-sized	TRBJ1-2	CASSEGDYGYTF	TGTGCCAGCAGTGAGGGGGACTATGGCTACACCTTC
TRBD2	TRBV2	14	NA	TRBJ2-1	CASSLLADYNEQFF	TGTGCCAGCAGTTTACTAGCGGATTACAATGAGCAGTTCTTC
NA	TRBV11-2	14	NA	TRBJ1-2	CASRMFQGKSFVFF	TGTGCCAGCAGGATGTTTCAGGGCAAATCGTTCGTTTTCTTC
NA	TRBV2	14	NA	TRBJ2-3	CASSGYQPTDTQYF	TGTGCCAGCAGTGGGTACCAACCGACAGATACGCAGTATTTT
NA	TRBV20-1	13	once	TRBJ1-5	CSASAGRDQPQHF	TGCAGTGCTAGCGCAGGGCGGGATCAGCCCCAGCATTTT
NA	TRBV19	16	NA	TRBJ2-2	CASRPLGLTSTGELFF	TGTGCCAGTAGGCCCCTGGGCCTAACTAGCACCGGGGAGCTGTTTTTT
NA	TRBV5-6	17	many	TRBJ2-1	CASGEGWVSSSYNEQFF	TGTGCCAGCGGCGAGGGTTGGGTCAGCAGCTCCTACAATGAGCAGTTCTTC
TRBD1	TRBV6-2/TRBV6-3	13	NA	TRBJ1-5	CASRLQGDQPQHF	TGTGCCAGCAGATTACAGGGGGATCAGCCCCAGCATTTT
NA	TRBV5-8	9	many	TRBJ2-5	CATGETQYF	TGTGCGACGGGAGAGACCCAGTACTTC
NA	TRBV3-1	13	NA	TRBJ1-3	CASSPSGGNTIYF	TGTGCCAGCAGCCCATCTGGGGGAAACACCATATATTTT
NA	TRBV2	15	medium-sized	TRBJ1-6	CASKRFQGYNSPLHF	TGTGCCAGCAAGAGGTTCCAGGGATATAATTCACCCCTCCACTTT
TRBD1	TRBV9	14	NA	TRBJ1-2	CASSVNTGDYGYTF	TGTGCCAGCAGCGTAAACACAGGGGACTATGGCTACACCTTC
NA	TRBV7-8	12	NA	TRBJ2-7	CASSVDSHGQYF	TGTGCCAGCAGCGTGGACAGCCACGGGCAGTACTTC
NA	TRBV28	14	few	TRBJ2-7	CASTQGGPPYEQYF	TGTGCCAGCACTCAAGGGGGTCCCCCCTACGAGCAGTACTTC
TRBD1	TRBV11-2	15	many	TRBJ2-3	CASSLVAGQAHTQYF	TGTGCCAGCAGCTTAGTGGCGGGACAGGCCCATACGCAGTATTTT
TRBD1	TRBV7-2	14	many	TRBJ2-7	CASSQQGPSYEQYF	TGTGCCAGCAGTCAACAGGGGCCCTCCTACGAGCAGTACTTC
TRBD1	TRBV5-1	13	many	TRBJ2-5	CASSPTGDETQYF	TGCGCCAGCAGCCCCACAGGGGACGAGACCCAGTACTTC
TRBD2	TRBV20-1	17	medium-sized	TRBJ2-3	CSARGALLAGALDTQYF	TGCAGTGCTAGAGGGGCCCTATTAGCGGGAGCTCTAGATACGCAGTATTTT
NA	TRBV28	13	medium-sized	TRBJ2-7	CASSLFGKGEQYF	TGTGCCAGCAGTTTGTTTGGGAAGGGCGAGCAGTACTTC